These 16 T cell receptor beta chains were all obtained from the same sample, sequenced in a study of cytomegalovirus exposure and HLA in healthy donors. The PCR was carried out with 60 Vbeta primers and 13 Jbeta primers. Clones were sequenced by immunoSEQ multiplex PCR, and TCRdb holds only the in-frame ones, with some missing. This sample has under 35,000 clones; roughly 44% occur once, and the top ten carry less than 2%. Sequenced: PBMCs. Receptors originate from a woman in her forties or fifties in good health and CMV-seronegative.

The V and J genes are TRBV11-2 and TRBJ2-3; perhaps TRBD2 as D (6 bases). Germline values: CDR1 SGHAT, CDR2 FQNNGV. V lost 1 base to trimming and J lost 4 bases, with 12 bases between them. The CDR3 covers 15 residues. The CDR3 here is CASSLAGERADTQYF. DNA of the CDR3: TGTGCCAGCAGCTTAGCGGGAGAGAGGGCAGATACGCAGTATTTT. The full variable domain, rest sourced from reference TRBV11-2 and TRBJ2-3, is EAGVAQSPRYKIIEKRQSVAFWCNPISGHATLYWYQQILGQGPKLLIQFQNNGVVDDSQLPKDRFSAERLKGVDSTLKIQPAKLEDSAVYLCASSLAGERADTQYFGPGTRLTVL.

A few counts support this clone. J is TRBJ2-3 and V is TRBV5-1; D gene uncertain. V was cut by 4 bases and J by 6 bases, with 15 bases left in between. Germline V CDR1 and CDR2: SGHRS, YFSETQ. The CDR3 sequence is 14 residues long. The CDR3 spells CASSGGPQSDTQYF. In nucleotides, the CDR3 is TGCGCCAGCAGCGGCGGCCCGCAGTCTGATACGCAGTATTTT.

The V call is TRBV6-1, the J call TRBJ2-4, with D possibly matching TRBD1 (6 bases). The CDR3 length is 15 residues. V was pared by 4 bases and J by 0 bases, with 10 bases between. Germline lookup yields CDR1 MNHNS and CDR2 SASEGT. The CDR3 DNA reads as TGTGCCAGCAGTGGGACAGACCTAGCCAAAAACATTCAGTACTTC. Its translation: CASSGTDLAKNIQYF.

The chain couples TRBV2 to TRBJ2-6; D may be TRBD1 (5 bases). V was clipped by 3 bases and J by 0 bases, with 9 bases between them. CDR1 SNHLY and CDR2 FYNNEI come from the germline V gene. CDR3 length: 16 residues. The CDR3 protein is CASSEEQASGANVLTF. CDR3 DNA sequence: TGTGCCAGCAGTGAGGAACAGGCCTCTGGGGCCAACGTCCTGACTTTC.

This chain links TRBV6-5 with TRBJ2-2; D possibly corresponds to TRBD2 (6 bases). Germline-derived CDR1 and CDR2 are MNHEY and SVGAGI. V was cut by 10 bases and J by 11 bases, with 23 bases left in between. CDR3 size: 14 residues. The CDR3 region has the DNA TGTGCCACCCGCGAAAGTGGGGGGTCCAACGAGCTGTTTTTT. This codes for CATRESGGSNELFF.

As regards this clone: At the DNA level, this CDR3 is encoded by other sequences in the same sample as well. The rearrangement joins TRBV18 to TRBJ2-5; D uncertain. The germline gives CDR1 KGHSH, CDR2 LQKENI. Trimming took 6 bases from V and 3 from J, leaving 5 bases between them. The CDR3 consists of 11 residues. The chain's CDR3 is CASSPEETQYF. The CDR3 nucleotides read TGTGCCAGCTCCCCGGAAGAGACCCAGTACTTC.

This clone showed up just once. The chain links TRBV4-1 to TRBJ1-3; D possibly corresponds to TRBD1 (5 bases). CDR3 length equals 14 residues. Between the trimmed V and J ends, which lost 3 bases and 4 bases, there was a span of 10 bases. Germline lookup yields CDR1 MGHRA and CDR2 YSYEKL. The CDR3 DNA sequence: TGCGCCAGCAGCCAGTTGACAGCCGGAAACACCATATATTTT. This translates into CASSQLTAGNTIYF.

There are a few counts of this clone. The chain couples TRBV2 to TRBJ1-5; D is unresolved. Germline lookup yields CDR1 SNHLY and CDR2 FYNNEI. With 7 bases removed from V and 1 base from J, the gap between germline ends came to 20 bases. The CDR3 runs 17 residues. The CDR3 DNA is TGTGCCAGCAACTCGGAGGTGGCGGGCTTAAGCAATCAGCCCCAGCATTTT. It yields the protein CASNSEVAGLSNQPQHF.

The chain combines TRBV10-1 with TRBJ2-1; possible D gene TRBD2, 6 bases. Trimming removed 10 bases from V and 1 base from J, with 11 bases in between. The CDR3 runs to 13 residues. Germline V gene data show CDR1 as WNHNN and CDR2 as SYGVQD (reference sequence). CDR3 coding DNA: TGCGCCACTCCGGGGGAGTCCTACAATGAGCAGTTCTTC. Residues: CATPGESYNEQFF.

The V gene is TRBV14, the J gene TRBJ2-7; no definite D call. This CDR3 region has 11 residues. Germline loops: CDR1 SGHDN, CDR2 FVKESK. The V and J ends lost 3 bases and 2 bases respectively, with 2 bases between them. CDR3 DNA: TGTGCCAGCAGCCACGCCTACGAGCAGTACTTC. It is translated as CASSHAYEQYF.

The V gene is TRBV5-4, the J gene TRBJ2-1; 7 nucleotides align to TRBD2. CDR1 is SGHNT and CDR2 is YYREEE in the germline V gene (reference sequence). The CDR3 runs 14 residues. The V and J ends lost 6 bases and 5 bases, in that order; junction bases with no gene match: 8. The CDR3 DNA reads TGTGCCAGCATTCAAGGCGGGGGTGACAATGAGCAGTTCTTC. It codes for CASIQGGGDNEQFF.

This clone appeared a single time. V and J are TRBV5-4 and TRBJ2-5, with a tentative D call TRBD2 (6 bases). The CDR3 consists of 14 residues. Germline CDR1 and CDR2: SGHNT and YYREEE (reference sequence). V was shortened by 0 bases and J by 4 bases, with 10 bases between the two germline ends. The CDR3 nucleotides are TGTGCCAGCAGCTTGGGACTAGGGCTAGAGACCCAGTACTTC. Amino acids: CASSLGLGLETQYF.

The chain couples TRBV7-9 to TRBJ2-7; D unclear. The V and J ends lost 3 bases and 2 bases respectively, with 5 bases between them. This CDR3 is 12 amino acids long. CDR1 and CDR2 (germline): SEHNR, FQNEAQ (reference sequence). CDR3 protein: CASSFSAYEQYF. The CDR3 bases are TGTGCCAGCAGCTTCTCCGCCTACGAGCAGTACTTC.

Details on this clone: This sample also contains other DNA sequences that code for the same CDR3. J is TRBJ2-1 and V is TRBV7-2; D is perhaps TRBD2 (6 bases). Between the trimmed V and J ends, which lost 7 bases and 11 bases, there was a span of 21 bases. Germline loops: CDR1 SGHTA, CDR2 FQGNSA. The CDR3 covers 14 residues. The CDR3 DNA is TGTGCCAGCACGTTCGGGGGAGCGCACAGTAAGCAGTTCTTC. It translates to CASTFGGAHSKQFF. The whole variable domain, remainder taken from reference TRBV7-2 and TRBJ2-1, is GAGVSQSPSNKVTEKGKDVELRCDPISGHTALYWYRQSLGQGLEFLIYFQGNSAPDKSGLPSDRFSAERTGGSVSTLTIQRTQQEDSAVYLCASTFGGAHSKQFFGPGTRLTVL.

The chain has TRBV6-1 and TRBJ2-7, with 10 nucleotides matching TRBD1. The CDR3 spans 14 residues. Per the germline V gene, CDR1 is MNHNS and CDR2 is SASEGT. J gave up 2 bases and V 6 bases, and 4 bases lay outside the gene matches. The CDR3 coding sequence is TGTGCCAGCAGAGCCGGGACAGGGGCCTACGAGCAGTACTTC. Protein product: CASRAGTGAYEQYF.

This rearrangement joins TRBV7-8 to TRBJ2-3, with TRBD2 identical over 9 bases. Germline values: CDR1 SGHVS, CDR2 FQNEAQ. This CDR3 comprises 15 residues. With 5 bases clipped from V and 2 bases from J, the junction kept 5 bases outside the gene matches. DNA for the CDR3: TGTGCCAGCAGCCGTTTAGCGGGAGTCACAGATACGCAGTATTTT. Protein product: CASSRLAGVTDTQYF. Full variable domain (outside the CDR3, taken from reference TRBV7-8 and TRBJ2-3): GAGVSQSPRYKVAKRGQDVALRCDPISGHVSLFWYQQALGQGPEFLTYFQNEAQLDKSGLPSDRFFAERPEGSVSTLKIQRTQQEDSAVYLCASSRLAGVTDTQYFGPGTRLTVL.